This TCR beta chain was recorded in a study of blood T cell repertoires in COVID-19. Using immunoSEQ multiplex PCR, the repertoire was profiled, and TCRdb retains in-frame clones only, with some absent. The sample shows over 300,000 clones, nearly 90% of them seen only once. This clone was seen a few times. The length of the CDR3 is 16 residues. Germline CDR1 reads GTSNPN; CDR2 reads SVGIG (reference sequence). V dropped 3 bases and J dropped 1 base, with 16 bases sitting between them. The TCR was taken from a woman aged 30 to 39 who had recovered from COVID-19. This chain links TRBV30 with TRBJ1-5; tentative D call: TRBD1 (5 bases). Sequencing input: PBMCs or T cells enriched from blood (not recorded which). The CDR3 DNA follows: TGTGCCTGGAGCCGGCGGGACGGAGCGAGCAATCAGCCCCAGCATTTT. Residues: CAWSRRDGASNQPQHF.